The TCR beta chain described here comes from a study of cytomegalovirus exposure and HLA in healthy donors. Study in general: One earlier analysis, a look at approximately 190 million T cells, found some 100 million unique TCR beta sequences.

PCR used 60 Vbeta primers and 13 Jbeta primers. Profiled with immunoSEQ multiplex PCR; TCRdb holds only in-frame clones, not every one. Among around 98,000 clones listed, about two thirds were seen once. The CDR3 runs to 16 residues. Trimming removed 3 bases from V and 9 bases from J, with 24 bases in between. Germline CDR1 is SEHNR and CDR2 is FQNEAQ (reference sequence). Study-wide findings and caveats: Fewer N-insertions than the roughly 700-donor mean were reportedly shown by an Asian-associated ancestry cluster in a later analysis. Analysis was performed later, and it showed HLA-associated TCR beta chains to be more clonally expanded than equally common others. HLA restriction was apparent for most CMV-associated TCR beta chains in a later analysis.

Note on this clone: The antigen is not known.

The receptor was derived from a man in his fifties in good health and CMV-seronegative. Sequencing was carried out using PBMCs. This chain links TRBV7-9 with TRBJ2-7; a possible D gene is TRBD1 (5 bases). As DNA, the CDR3 is TGTGCCAGCAGCTTTGATTTGGACAATCCATCTACGCTGCAGTACTTC. Translated, it gives CASSFDLDNPSTLQYF.